These 15 T cell receptor beta chains share one sample of origin, sequenced in a study of CXCR3-negative and CXCR3-positive naive CD8 T cells. UMI labels and 5' RACE were used to prepare the TRB cDNA libraries. Each CDR3 protein gets one entry in TCRdb, which reprocessed the 5' RACE reads and gives no DNA. The repertoire table contains tens of thousands of distinct CDR3 sequences. The sequencing sample was made of naive CXCR3- CD8+ T cells from blood. Subset: CD45RO-CCR7+CD27+CD95- naive CD8+ T cells lacking CXCR3 (TNR3-). All receptors come from a human donor in good health. Some clones in this sample may be carry-over from other donors' samples.

The gene calls are TRBV29-1 and TRBJ2-7; TCRdb calls TRBD1, which cannot be checked without DNA. Germline lookup yields CDR1 SQVTM and CDR2 ANQGSEA. The CDR3 loop spans 15 amino acids. CDR3 sequence reads: CSVEAWDRSSYEQYF.

The chain recombines TRBV7-6 with TRBJ1-2; TCRdb calls TRBD1, which cannot be checked without DNA. Germline CDR1 reads SGHVS; CDR2 reads FNYEAQ. This CDR3 region has 17 residues. This CDR3 is CASSLAGGWTRDYGYTF.

The chain employs TRBV28 and TRBJ2-3; TCRdb names TRBD1, which stays unverified in the absence of DNA. The CDR3 consists of 16 residues. Germline assignment: CDR1 MDHEN and CDR2 SYDVKM. The chain's CDR3 is CASSLFAGGDTDTQYF.

The chain joins TRBV4-1 to TRBJ2-7; there is no DNA to check the TCRdb D call of TRBD2. The CDR3 contains 18 residues. Germline V lookup: CDR1 MGHRA, CDR2 YSYEKL. The CDR3 reads CASSQDPIGLQSSYEQYF.

V usage is TRBV6-5 and J usage is TRBJ1-2; TCRdb returns TRBD1, unconfirmable since there is no DNA. The CDR3 loop spans 13 amino acids. Germline V lookup: CDR1 MNHEY, CDR2 SVGAGI. CDR3 protein: CASSSGQSYGYTF.

This chain links TRBV3-1 with TRBJ2-1; TCRdb names TRBD1, which stays unverified in the absence of DNA. CDR3 length equals 16 residues. Germline V gives CDR1 LGHDT, CDR2 YNNKEL (reference sequence). CDR3 in amino acids: CASSRQGATPHNEQFF.

V and J are TRBV7-6 and TRBJ2-7; the D call from TCRdb, TRBD2, cannot be confirmed without DNA. Per the germline V gene, CDR1 is SGHVS and CDR2 is FNYEAQ. The CDR3 contains 15 residues. The CDR3 region is CASSTPGLDFYEQYF. Looking up the rest from reference TRBV7-6 and TRBJ2-7 gives the full variable domain: GAGVSQSPRYKVTKRGQDVALRCDPISGHVSLYWYRQALGQGPEFLTYFNYEAQQDKSGLPNDRFSAERPEGSISTLTIQRTEQRDSAMYRCASSTPGLDFYEQYFGPGTRLTVT.

The chain carries TRBV6-4 and TRBJ1-1; the D call from TCRdb, TRBD1, cannot be confirmed without DNA. CDR3 length: 13 amino acids. Germline CDR1 reads MRHNA; CDR2 reads SNTAGT. The CDR3 sequence is CASSGGENTEAFF.

V gene TRBV11-2 combines with J gene TRBJ2-2; TCRdb's D call of TRBD1 is untestable without DNA. The CDR3 is 15 amino acids. From germline, CDR1 is SGHAT and CDR2 FQNNGV. CDR3 sequence: CASSSWTGDSGELFF.

The chain uses TRBV7-9 and TRBJ1-2. Per germline, CDR1 SEHNR and CDR2 FQNEAQ (reference sequence). This CDR3 is built from 12 residues. CDR3 sequence reads: CASSFPTVGYTF.

The gene calls are TRBV20-1 and TRBJ2-1; TCRdb names TRBD2, which stays unverified in the absence of DNA. The CDR3 covers 16 residues. Germline V gives CDR1 DFQATT, CDR2 SNEGSKA (reference sequence). CDR3 loop: CSARDYGTTSYNEQFF.

This chain uses TRBV28 with TRBJ2-3; the TRBD2 assignment by TCRdb is unverifiable without DNA. Germline lookup yields CDR1 MDHEN and CDR2 SYDVKM. The CDR3 covers 14 residues. The CDR3 spells CASSLLAGTDTQYF. Together with reference TRBV28 and TRBJ2-3, the CDR3 gives the full variable domain: DVKVTQSSRYLVKRTGEKVFLECVQDMDHENMFWYRQDPGLGLRLIYFSYDVKMKEKGDIPEGYSVSREKKERFSLILESASTNQTSMYLCASSLLAGTDTQYFGPGTRLTVL.

V and J are TRBV20-1 and TRBJ2-4; TCRdb gives TRBD1 as the D gene, but with no DNA this cannot be confirmed. This CDR3 is 19 amino acids long. Germline lookup yields CDR1 DFQATT and CDR2 SNEGSKA (reference sequence). The CDR3 protein is CSARPTLGQGQQRRYIQYF.

The genes are TRBV29-1 and TRBJ1-1; TCRdb returns TRBD1, unconfirmable since there is no DNA. CDR3 length equals 14 residues. CDR1 and CDR2 (germline): SQVTM, ANQGSEA. CDR3 amino acids: CSVTGTGLETEAFF.

The chain is built from TRBV5-1 and TRBJ1-5; TCRdb lists TRBD1, though no DNA is available to test this call. Germline CDR1 and CDR2: SGHRS and YFSETQ. The CDR3 extends over 14 amino acids. This CDR3 reads CASSSGQGSQPQHF.